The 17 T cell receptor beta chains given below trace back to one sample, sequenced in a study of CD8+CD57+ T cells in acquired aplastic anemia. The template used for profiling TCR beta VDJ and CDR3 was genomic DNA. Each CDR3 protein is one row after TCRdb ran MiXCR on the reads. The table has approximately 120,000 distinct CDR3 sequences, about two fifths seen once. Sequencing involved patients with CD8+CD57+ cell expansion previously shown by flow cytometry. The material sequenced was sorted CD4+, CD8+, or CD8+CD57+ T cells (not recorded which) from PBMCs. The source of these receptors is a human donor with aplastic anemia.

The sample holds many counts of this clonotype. The CDR3 loop reads CASSSQGKGYEQYF. The CDR3 DNA reads as TGTGCCAGCAGCTCTCAGGGTAAGGGCTACGAGCAGTACTTC. The chain recombines TRBV7-2 with TRBJ2-7; tentatively, D is TRBD1 (5 bases). V was trimmed by 4 bases and J by 3 bases, leaving 13 bases between them. Germline CDR1 SGHTA, CDR2 FQGNSA. The CDR3 spans 14 residues.

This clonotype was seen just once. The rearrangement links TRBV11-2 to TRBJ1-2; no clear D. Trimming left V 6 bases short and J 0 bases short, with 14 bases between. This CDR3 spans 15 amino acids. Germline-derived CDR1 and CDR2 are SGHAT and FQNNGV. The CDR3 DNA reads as TGTGCCAGCAGTGAAGAGGGCAGTCCTAACTATGGCTACACCTTC. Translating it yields CASSEEGSPNYGYTF.

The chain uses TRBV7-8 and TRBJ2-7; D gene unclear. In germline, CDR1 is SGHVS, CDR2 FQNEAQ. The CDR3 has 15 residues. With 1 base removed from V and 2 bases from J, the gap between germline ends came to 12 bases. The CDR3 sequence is CASSLEPNAAYEQYF. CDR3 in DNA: TGTGCCAGCAGCTTAGAACCTAACGCAGCCTACGAGCAGTACTTC.

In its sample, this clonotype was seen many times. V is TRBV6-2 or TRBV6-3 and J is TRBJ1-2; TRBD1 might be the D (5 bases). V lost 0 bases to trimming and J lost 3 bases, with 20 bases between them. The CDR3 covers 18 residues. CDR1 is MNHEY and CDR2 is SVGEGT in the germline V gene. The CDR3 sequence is CASSYSTLQGRGDYGYTF. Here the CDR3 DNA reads TGTGCCAGCAGTTACTCGACCCTTCAGGGCAGAGGGGACTATGGCTACACCTTC.

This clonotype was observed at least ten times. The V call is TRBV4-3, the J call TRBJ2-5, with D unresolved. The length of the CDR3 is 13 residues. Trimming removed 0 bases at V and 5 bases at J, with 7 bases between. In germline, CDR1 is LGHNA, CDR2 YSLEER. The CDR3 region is CASSQERRETQYF. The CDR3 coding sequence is TGCGCCAGCAGCCAAGAGAGAAGGGAGACCCAGTACTTC.

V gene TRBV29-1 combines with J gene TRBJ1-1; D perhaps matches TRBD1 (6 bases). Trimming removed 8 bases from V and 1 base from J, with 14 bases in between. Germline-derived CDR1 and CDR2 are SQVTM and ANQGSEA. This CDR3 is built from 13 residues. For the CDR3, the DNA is TGCAGCTCTGGGCCGGGACAGAACACTGAAGCTTTCTTT. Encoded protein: CSSGPGQNTEAFF.

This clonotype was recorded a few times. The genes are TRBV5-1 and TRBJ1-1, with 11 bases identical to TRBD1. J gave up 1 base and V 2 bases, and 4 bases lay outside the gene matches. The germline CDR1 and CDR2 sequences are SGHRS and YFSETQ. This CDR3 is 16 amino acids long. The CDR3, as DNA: TGCGCCAGCAGCTTCGGACAGGGGGCTTCGAACACTGAAGCTTTCTTT. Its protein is CASSFGQGASNTEAFF.

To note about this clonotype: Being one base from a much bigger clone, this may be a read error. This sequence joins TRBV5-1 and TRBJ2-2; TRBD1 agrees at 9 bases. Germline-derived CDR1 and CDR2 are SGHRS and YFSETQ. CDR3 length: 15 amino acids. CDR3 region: CTSSFDRGSVGELFF. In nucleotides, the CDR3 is TGCACCAGCAGCTTCGACAGGGGGAGCGTCGGGGAGCTGTTTTTT.

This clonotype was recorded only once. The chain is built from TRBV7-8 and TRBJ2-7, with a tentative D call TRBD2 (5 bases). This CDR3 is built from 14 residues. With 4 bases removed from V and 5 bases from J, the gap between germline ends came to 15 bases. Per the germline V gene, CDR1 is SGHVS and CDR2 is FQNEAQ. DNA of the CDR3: TGTGCCAGCAGCTCCATCGGGGTTTCGGACGAGCAGTACTTC. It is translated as CASSSIGVSDEQYF.

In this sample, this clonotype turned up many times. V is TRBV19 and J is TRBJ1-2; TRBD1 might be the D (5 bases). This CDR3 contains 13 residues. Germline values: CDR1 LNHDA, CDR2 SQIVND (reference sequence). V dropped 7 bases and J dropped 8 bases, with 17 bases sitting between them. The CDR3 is CASNFRDLGGYTF. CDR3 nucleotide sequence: TGTGCCAGTAACTTCCGGGACCTGGGGGGCTACACCTTC.

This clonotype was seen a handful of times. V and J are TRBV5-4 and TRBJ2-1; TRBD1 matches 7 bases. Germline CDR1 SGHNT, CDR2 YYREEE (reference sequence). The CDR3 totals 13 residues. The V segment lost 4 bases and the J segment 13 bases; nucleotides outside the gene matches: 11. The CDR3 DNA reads TGTGCCAGCAGCACTGGGACAGCCACCGTCCAGTTCTTC. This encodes CASSTGTATVQFF.

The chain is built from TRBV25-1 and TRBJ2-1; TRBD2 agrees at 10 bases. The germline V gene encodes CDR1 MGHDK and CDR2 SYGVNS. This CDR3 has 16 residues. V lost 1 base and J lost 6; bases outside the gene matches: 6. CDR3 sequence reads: CASSELSSGSSNEQFF. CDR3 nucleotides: TGTGCCAGCAGTGAATTGTCTAGCGGGAGTTCCAATGAGCAGTTCTTC.

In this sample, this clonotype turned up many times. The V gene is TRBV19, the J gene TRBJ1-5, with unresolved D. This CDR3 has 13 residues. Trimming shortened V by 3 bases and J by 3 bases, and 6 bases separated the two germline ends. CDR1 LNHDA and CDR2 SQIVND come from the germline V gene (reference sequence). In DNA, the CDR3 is TGTGCCAGTAGTATCACAGTCAATCAGCCCCAGCATTTT. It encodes CASSITVNQPQHF.

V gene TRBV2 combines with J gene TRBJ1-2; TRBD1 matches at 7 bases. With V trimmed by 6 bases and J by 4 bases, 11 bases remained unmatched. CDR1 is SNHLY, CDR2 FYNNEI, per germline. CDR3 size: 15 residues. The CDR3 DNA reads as TGTGCCAGCAGCGGGTGGAGGGACAGCATCTATGGCTACACCTTC. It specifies CASSGWRDSIYGYTF. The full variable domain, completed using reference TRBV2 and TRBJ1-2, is EPEVTQTPSHQVTQMGQEVILRCVPISNHLYFYWYRQILGQKVEFLVSFYNNEISEKSEIFDDQFSVERPDGSNFTLKIRSTKLEDSAMYFCASSGWRDSIYGYTFGSGTRLTVV.

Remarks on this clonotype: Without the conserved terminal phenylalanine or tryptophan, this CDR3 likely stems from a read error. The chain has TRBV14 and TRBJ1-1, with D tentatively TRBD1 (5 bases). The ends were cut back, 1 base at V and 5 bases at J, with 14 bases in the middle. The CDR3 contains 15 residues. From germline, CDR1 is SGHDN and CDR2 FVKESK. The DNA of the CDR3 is TGTGCCAGCAGCCAAGTTCAGGTACCAGGGACTGAAGCTTTCCTT. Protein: CASSQVQVPGTEAFL.

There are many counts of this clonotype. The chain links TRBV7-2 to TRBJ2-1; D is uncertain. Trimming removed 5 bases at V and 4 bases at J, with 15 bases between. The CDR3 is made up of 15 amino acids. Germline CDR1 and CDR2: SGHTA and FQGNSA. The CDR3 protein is CASSPSQGVYNEQFF. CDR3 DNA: TGTGCCAGCAGCCCTAGTCAAGGAGTTTACAATGAGCAGTTCTTC. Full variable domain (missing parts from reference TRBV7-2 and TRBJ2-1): GAGVSQSPSNKVTEKGKDVELRCDPISGHTALYWYRQSLGQGLEFLIYFQGNSAPDKSGLPSDRFSAERTGGSVSTLTIQRTQQEDSAVYLCASSPSQGVYNEQFFGPGTRLTVL.

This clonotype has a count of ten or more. The CDR3 nucleotides read TGTGCCAGCAGCAACCCGGAGGACCGAGAATACGAGCAGTACTTC. It codes for CASSNPEDREYEQYF. The rearrangement uses TRBV5-6 and TRBJ2-7, with a possible D match to TRBD2 (5 bases). Per germline, CDR1 SGHDT and CDR2 YYEEEE. Trimming left V 4 bases short and J 4 bases short, with 18 bases between. The CDR3 contains 15 residues.